This TCR beta chain was recorded in a study of blood T cell repertoires in COVID-19 (dated by TCRdb to 2018 to 2020). Study-wide context: The collaborator samples originated in the United States, Italy and Spain and spanned the acute and convalescent phases of COVID-19. The prospective study material was composed of cDNA or gDNA derived from T cells, B-cell-depleted T cells, or PBMCs. Deeply sampled blood TCRbeta repertoires from subjects exposed to, actively infected with, or recovered from COVID-19 were included in the dataset. The repertoires were released in a freely available public database intended as a resource for research on the immune response to SARS-CoV-2. The samples were drawn from the first 160 participants of the ongoing ImmuneRACE study and from 1,254 subjects provided by 6 global collaborators. Nearly every sample came with metadata listing a de-identified subject ID, COVID-19 status, age in years and sex. HLA class I and class II types, where available, came from metadata supplied by the sample provider rather than from assay-based typing.

The immunoSEQ Assay, a bias-controlled multiplex PCR, was used to amplify TCRbeta CDR3 regions from genomic DNA. Turning to the authors' computational methods: The number of nucleated cells in each sample was estimated from the amplification of reference gene primers within the assay. To quantify the absolute abundance of each unique TCRbeta CDR3 rearrangement, sequence reads were collapsed and filtered. Productive Simpson clonality was computed per sample as the square root of Simpson's diversity index over productive rearrangements. TCRdb carries this immuneACCESS record with in-frame sequences only. Its versions omit some clonotypes, under half of them owing to an unresolved V gene in the studies checked, with the rest unexplained. The V and J calls and the clone size are those of that table, but D and trimming were determined from the DNA. For this sample there are almost 300,000 clones; roughly 91% appear just once. 11% of the sample goes to the ten largest clones.

Beyond this particular receptor, the publication reports: Clinical and demographic metadata were provided uncurated, with the amount varying by source and participant.

In Seattle, one collaborating source enrolled patients while the infection was active and tracked those patients longitudinally over the course of disease. Each collaborating institution followed its own protocols to collect whole blood in K2EDTA tubes. For TCRbeta analysis, collaborator samples were shipped as frozen whole blood, as isolated PBMCs, or as DNA extracted from either sample type. With regard to this clone: Its antigen is currently not known. No per-base quality is available; no much larger clone lies one base away.

V was cut back by 5 bases and J by 6 bases, leaving a gap of 26 bases between them. Including the terminal cysteine and phenylalanine, the CDR3 comprises 18 residues. The CDR3 DNA has 54 bases and is translated from base 1. The germline V gene sets CDR1 to SNHLY and CDR2 to FYNNEI. The clonotype comes from a woman in her 30s with COVID-19, enrolled during active disease. The chain is encoded by TRBV2 joined to TRBJ2-1, with a tentative D gene TRBD1 over 6 matching bases. The sample comprised peripheral blood. DNA sequence: TGTGCCAGCAGTTGGCCCATGTCCGCAGACACAGGGCGCAATGAGCAGTTCTTC. It specifies CASSWPMSADTGRNEQFF.